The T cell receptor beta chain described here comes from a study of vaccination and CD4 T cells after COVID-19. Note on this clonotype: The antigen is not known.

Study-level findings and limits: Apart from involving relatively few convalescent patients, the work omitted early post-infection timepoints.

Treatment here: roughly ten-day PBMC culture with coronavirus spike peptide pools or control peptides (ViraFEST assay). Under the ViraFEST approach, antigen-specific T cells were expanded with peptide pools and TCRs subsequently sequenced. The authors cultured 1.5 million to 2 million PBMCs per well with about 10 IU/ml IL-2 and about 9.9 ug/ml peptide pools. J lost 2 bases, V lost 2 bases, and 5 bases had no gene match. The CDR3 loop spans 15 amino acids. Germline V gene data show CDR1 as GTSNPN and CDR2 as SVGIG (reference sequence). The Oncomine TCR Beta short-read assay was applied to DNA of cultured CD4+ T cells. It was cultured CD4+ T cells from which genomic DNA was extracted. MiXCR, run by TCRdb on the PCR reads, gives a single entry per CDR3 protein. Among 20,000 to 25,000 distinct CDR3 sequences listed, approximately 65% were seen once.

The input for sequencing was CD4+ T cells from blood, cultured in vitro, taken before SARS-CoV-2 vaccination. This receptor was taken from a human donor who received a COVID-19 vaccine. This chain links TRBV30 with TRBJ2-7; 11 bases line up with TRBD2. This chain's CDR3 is CAWSWNSGGAYEQYF. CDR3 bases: TGTGCCTGGAGTTGGAATAGCGGGGGGGCCTACGAGCAGTACTTC.